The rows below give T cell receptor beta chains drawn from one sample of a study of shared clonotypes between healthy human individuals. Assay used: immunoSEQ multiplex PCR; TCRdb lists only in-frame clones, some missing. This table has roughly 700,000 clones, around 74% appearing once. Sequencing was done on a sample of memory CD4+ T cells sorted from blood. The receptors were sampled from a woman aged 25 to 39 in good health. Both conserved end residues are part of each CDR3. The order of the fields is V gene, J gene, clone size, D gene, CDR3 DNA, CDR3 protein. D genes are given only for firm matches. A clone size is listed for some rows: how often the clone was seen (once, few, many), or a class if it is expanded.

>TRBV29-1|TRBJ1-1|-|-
TGCAGCGTCTCATCGCAGGGGCGCGTCATGAACACTGAAGCTTTCTTT
CSVSSQGRVMNTEAFF
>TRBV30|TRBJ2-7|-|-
TGTGCCTGGAGGGGGGTCCTGAGCTCCTACGAGCAGTACTTC
CAWRGVLSSYEQYF
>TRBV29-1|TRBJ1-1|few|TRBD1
TGCAGCGTGAAGGTACAGGGGGACGGGAAAGCTTTCTTT
CSVKVQGDGKAFF
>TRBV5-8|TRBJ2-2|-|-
TGTGCCAGCAGCCAAGGTAAAGGGTCCACCGGGGAGCTGTTTTTT
CASSQGKGSTGELFF
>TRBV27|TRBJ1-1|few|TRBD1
TGTGCCAGCAGTAACCCGGGACAGGGGAACACTGAAGCTTTCTTT
CASSNPGQGNTEAFF
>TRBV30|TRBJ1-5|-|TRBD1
TGTGCCTGGAGTCGGACAGGGATTAATCAGCCCCAGCATTTT
CAWSRTGINQPQHF
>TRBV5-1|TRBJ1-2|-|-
TGCGCCAGCAGCTTCGGGTCAGGGGAGAACTATGGCTACACCTTC
CASSFGSGENYGYTF
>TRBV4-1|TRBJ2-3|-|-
TGCGCCAGCAGGTTATCCCTCCTCACTGCAGATACGCAGTATTTT
CASRLSLLTADTQYF
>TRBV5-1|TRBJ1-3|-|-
TGCGCCAGCAGCTATGGGACCACTGGAAACACCATATATTTT
CASSYGTTGNTIYF
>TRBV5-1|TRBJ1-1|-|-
TGCGCCAGCAGCGCGACAACTAACACTGAAGCTTTCTTT
CASSATTNTEAFF
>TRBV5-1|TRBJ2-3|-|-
TGCGCCAGCAGCAGGGATTCAGATACGCAGTATTTT
CASSRDSDTQYF
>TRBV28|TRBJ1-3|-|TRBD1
TGTGCCAGCAGTCCCGGGACAGGGAGAAGAAACACCATATATTTT
CASSPGTGRRNTIYF
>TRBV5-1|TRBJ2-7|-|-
TGCGCCAGCAGCTTGGAGCAGGGCTACGAGCAGTACTTC
CASSLEQGYEQYF
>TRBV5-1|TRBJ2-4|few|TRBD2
TGCGCCAGCAGCTTGGGACTAGCGGTAGCCAAAAACATTCAGTACTTC
CASSLGLAVAKNIQYF
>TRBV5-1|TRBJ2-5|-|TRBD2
TGCGCCAGCAGCTTACTAGCGGGAGTTCGAGAGACCCAGTACTTC
CASSLLAGVRETQYF
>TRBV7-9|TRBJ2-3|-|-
TGTGCCAGCAGCTTAACGGGCGCAGATACGCAGTATTTT
CASSLTGADTQYF
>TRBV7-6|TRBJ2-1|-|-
TGTGCCAGCAGCCTCAATAGCTTCCCGGGTGAGCAGTTCTTC
CASSLNSFPGEQFF
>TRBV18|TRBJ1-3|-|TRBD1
TGTGCCAGCTCACCACAGGGACAGAGCAGCTCTGGAAACACCATATATTTT
CASSPQGQSSSGNTIYF
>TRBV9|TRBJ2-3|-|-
TGTGCCAGCAGCGACTCCCCCGGGACACAACTTAGCACAGATACGCAGTATTTT
CASSDSPGTQLSTDTQYF
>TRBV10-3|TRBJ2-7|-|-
TGTGCCATCAGTGACCAGGACACACACCTCTCCTACGAGCAGTACTTC
CAISDQDTHLSYEQYF
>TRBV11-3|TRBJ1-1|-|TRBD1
TGTGCCAGCAGCCAAGGACAGGGGCTGAGCACTGAAGCTTTCTTT
CASSQGQGLSTEAFF
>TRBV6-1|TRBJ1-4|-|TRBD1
TGTGCCACCTTAAGGCCCAGGGACAGCGAAAAACTGTTTTTT
CATLRPRDSEKLFF
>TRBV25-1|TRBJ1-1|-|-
TGTGCCAGCAGTGCATCCTCCGGGGCCACTGAAGCTTTCTTT
CASSASSGATEAFF
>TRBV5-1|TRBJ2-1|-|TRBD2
TGCGCCAGCAGCTCATCCCTAGCGGGAGGACTGGGCAATGAGCAGTTCTTC
CASSSSLAGGLGNEQFF
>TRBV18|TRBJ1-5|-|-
TGTGCCAGCTCACTGACAGGCAGGTATCAGCCCCAGCATTTT
CASSLTGRYQPQHF
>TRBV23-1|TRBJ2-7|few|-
TGCGCCAGCAGTCAATCGCTTCCCGAGCAGTACTTC
CASSQSLPEQYF
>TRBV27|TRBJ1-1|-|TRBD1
TGTGCCAGCAGTTCCGGGACAGGGATGACTTTCTTT
CASSSGTGMTFF
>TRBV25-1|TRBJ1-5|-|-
TGTGCCAGCAGTCCAGGAACTGAATATAGCAATCAGCCCCAGCATTTT
CASSPGTEYSNQPQHF
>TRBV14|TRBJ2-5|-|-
TGTGCCAGCAGCCAAGTACCCGTCCAAGAGACCCAGTACTTC
CASSQVPVQETQYF
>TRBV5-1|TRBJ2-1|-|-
TGCGCCAGCACCGTTGCCAGCGGTTCCTACAATGAGCAGTTCTTC
CASTVASGSYNEQFF
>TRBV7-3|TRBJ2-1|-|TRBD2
TGTGCCAGCAGCCTCGGGACTAGCGGGAGAAGGGTTGGTAATGAGCAGTTCTTC
CASSLGTSGRRVGNEQFF
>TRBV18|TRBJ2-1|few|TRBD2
TGTGCCAGCTCACCCCTTCGGACTAGCGATAACTACAATGAGCAGTTCTTC
CASSPLRTSDNYNEQFF
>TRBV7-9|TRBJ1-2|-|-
TGTGCCAGCAGCTCGGGGGGTTATCGAAACTATGGCTACACCTTC
CASSSGGYRNYGYTF
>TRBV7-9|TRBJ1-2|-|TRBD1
TGTGCCAGCAGCAAAAATCCGGGACAGGGGATCTATGGCTACACCTTC
CASSKNPGQGIYGYTF
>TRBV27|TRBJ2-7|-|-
TGTGCCAGCAGTACAGGAGCCTCCTACGAGCAGTACTTC
CASSTGASYEQYF
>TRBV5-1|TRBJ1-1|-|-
TGCGCCAGCAGCTCTGAAACCCAAGCTTTCTTT
CASSSETQAFF
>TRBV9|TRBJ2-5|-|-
TGTGCCAGCAGCGGGGACTGGCTGGGGGAGCAGTACTTC
CASSGDWLGEQYF
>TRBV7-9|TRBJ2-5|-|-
TGTGCCAGCAGCTTCGGCCTGGAGGGGGAGACCCAGTACTTC
CASSFGLEGETQYF
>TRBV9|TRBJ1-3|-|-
TGTGCCAGCAGCGTCGGCAGGGCGACGGACACCATATATTTT
CASSVGRATDTIYF
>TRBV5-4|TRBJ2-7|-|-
TGTGCCAGCAGCTCCGACAGAGACGAGCAGTACTTC
CASSSDRDEQYF
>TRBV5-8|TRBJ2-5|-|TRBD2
TGTGCCAGCAGCCAAAACAGCGGGAGGTGGAGAGAGACCCAGTACTTC
CASSQNSGRWRETQYF
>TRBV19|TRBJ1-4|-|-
TGTGCCAGTAGTAACAGAGCAACTAATGAAAAACTGTTTTTT
CASSNRATNEKLFF
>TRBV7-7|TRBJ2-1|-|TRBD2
TGTGCCATTCGGGGGGATCGGGATGAGCAGTTCTTC
CAIRGDRDEQFF
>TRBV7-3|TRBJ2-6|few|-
TGTGCCAGCAGCTTATTCGGCTCTGGGGCCAACGTCCTGACTTTC
CASSLFGSGANVLTF
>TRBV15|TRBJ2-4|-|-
TGTGCCACCAGCAGAGATGGCGGGGATCCGTACTTC
CATSRDGGDPYF
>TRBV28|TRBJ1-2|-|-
TGTGCCAGCAGTCCGGGGGGCAGGAGCTATGGCTACACCTTC
CASSPGGRSYGYTF